These T cell receptor beta chains were read from a single sample in a study of identifying expanded T cells in peripheral blood. Libraries were prepared by immunoSEQ multiplex PCR; TCRdb keeps only in-frame clonotypes and omits some of them. Of 70,000 to 100,000 clones detected, approximately 86% appear once; the ten largest clones hold 4.5% to 7%. Sequenced sample: blood. These receptors originate from a person between 18 and 75 years old in good health. Both conserved end residues are part of each CDR3. The order of the fields is V gene, clone size, D gene, J gene, CDR3 DNA, CDR3 protein. The D gene is left open where the match is weak. For some rows the clone size is stated as once, few or many, or as a class when expanded; others skip it.

TRBV5-1,-,-,TRBJ1-1,TGCGCCAGCAGCTTCACAGGGTCGAGCACTGAAGCTTTCTTT,CASSFTGSSTEAFF
TRBV5-1,-,TRBD1,TRBJ1-2,TGCGCCAGCAGCTTAGATCCCCGGGAAGGGGGCGATGGCTACACCTTC,CASSLDPREGGDGYTF
TRBV4-3,-,-,TRBJ1-1,TGCGCCAGCAGCCAAGTCGGCGGAACTGAAGCTTTCTTT,CASSQVGGTEAFF
TRBV5-6,-,TRBD1,TRBJ2-6,TGTGCCAGCAGCCGGACAGGGGCGATCTCTGGGGCCAACGTCCTGACTTTC,CASSRTGAISGANVLTF
TRBV7-2,-,-,TRBJ2-6,TGTGCCAGCAGCCAACTAACCGCTGGGGCCAACGTCCTGACTTTC,CASSQLTAGANVLTF
TRBV20-1,once,-,TRBJ1-1,TGCAGTGCTACAGAGAACACTGAAGCTTTCTTT,CSATENTEAFF
TRBV4-3,-,-,TRBJ1-2,TGCGCCAGCAGCCAAGACCCACGGTGGGTTGGCTACACCTTC,CASSQDPRWVGYTF
TRBV19,-,TRBD2,TRBJ2-1,TGTGCCAGTAGTATAAGTGCTAGCGGGGGGCGGAGCTCCTACAATGAGCAGTTCTTC,CASSISASGGRSSYNEQFF
TRBV4-1,-,-,TRBJ1-5,TGCGCCAGCAGCCAACAGCAGGGGTCAAGCAATCAGCCCCAGCATTTT,CASSQQQGSSNQPQHF
TRBV11-2,once,TRBD1,TRBJ2-7,TGTGCCAGCAGCTTAGGGTCGGTCAGGGGGACGAACGAGCAGTACTTC,CASSLGSVRGTNEQYF
TRBV5-1,-,-,TRBJ1-4,TGCGCCAGCAGCTTGTTCTACAGCAAGAATGAAAAACTGTTTTTT,CASSLFYSKNEKLFF
TRBV7-9,few,-,TRBJ1-3,TGTGCCAGCAGCCCCCGGTCAACTGGAAACACCATATATTTT,CASSPRSTGNTIYF
TRBV11-3,-,TRBD2,TRBJ2-5,TGTGCCAGCAGCCCCATCGGCGGGGGGCTTCAAGGAGAGACCCAGTACTTC,CASSPIGGGLQGETQYF
TRBV6-1,-,TRBD1,TRBJ1-1,TGTGCCAGCAGTGGCCGACAGGGCATTGAAGCTTTCTTT,CASSGRQGIEAFF
TRBV5-1,once,-,TRBJ1-2,TGCGCCAGCAGCTTTGGGGGTGACAGGCTAGACTATGGCTACACCTTC,CASSFGGDRLDYGYTF
TRBV6-1,-,TRBD1,TRBJ2-7,TGTGCCAGCAGTGAAGGACAGGGGGCTTTCTACGAGCAGTACTTC,CASSEGQGAFYEQYF
TRBV5-1,once,TRBD1,TRBJ1-1,TGCGCCAGCACGCTAGGGGGCGTGGACACTGAAGCTTTCTTT,CASTLGGVDTEAFF
TRBV5-1,-,-,TRBJ1-1,TGCGCCAGCAACCCATTGTCATTGAACACTGAAGCTTTCTTT,CASNPLSLNTEAFF
TRBV29-1,few,TRBD2,TRBJ2-1,TGCAGCGTTGAGGATAGACTAGCGGGGGGTACCTACAATGAGCAGTTCTTC,CSVEDRLAGGTYNEQFF
TRBV5-1,-,-,TRBJ1-1,TGCGCCAGCAGCTTGGGGACCCCCCCCCTCGGGACTGAAGCTTTCTTT,CASSLGTPPLGTEAFF
TRBV7-8,-,TRBD1,TRBJ2-7,TGTGCCAGCAGAACCGGGACAGGCCCCTACGAGCAGTACTTC,CASRTGTGPYEQYF
TRBV19,-,-,TRBJ1-3,TGTGCCAGTAGTGTTGCCAGTGAGGGAAACACCATATATTTT,CASSVASEGNTIYF
TRBV19,-,-,TRBJ1-2,TGTGCCAGTAGTCCCGGGCTGCAGTATGGCTACACCTTC,CASSPGLQYGYTF
TRBV2,-,-,TRBJ2-1,TGTGCCAGCAGTTATAGCGGACCCTCCTACAATGAGCAGTTCTTC,CASSYSGPSYNEQFF
TRBV27,-,-,TRBJ2-1,TGTGCCAGCAGTCCCGCCGGGACTTACGACTTAAATGAGCAGTTCTTC,CASSPAGTYDLNEQFF
TRBV4-1,-,TRBD1,TRBJ1-1,TGCGCCAGCAGCCAGGGGACAGTCAACACTGAAGCTTTCTTT,CASSQGTVNTEAFF
TRBV18,-,TRBD1,TRBJ1-2,TGTGCCAGCTCACGGCCCGGGTCAGGGGGCGGCTATGGCTACACCTTC,CASSRPGSGGGYGYTF
TRBV5-1,-,-,TRBJ2-3,TGCGCCAGCAGCAAAACAGATACGCAGTATTTT,CASSKTDTQYF
TRBV5-1,-,-,TRBJ1-4,TGCGCCAGCAGCTTGGAACGGGGTAATGAAAAACTGTTTTTT,CASSLERGNEKLFF
TRBV4-3,-,-,TRBJ2-2,TGCGCCAGCAGCCAAGTCGGCAGGCGGGGTGCCGGGGAGCTGTTTTTT,CASSQVGRRGAGELFF
TRBV11-2,-,TRBD2,TRBJ2-5,TGTGCCAGCAGCTTAAGTGGGGTCGGACTAGACGAAGAGACCCAGTACTTC,CASSLSGVGLDEETQYF
TRBV7-2,few,-,TRBJ2-7,TGTGCCAGCAGCTTAGCGCTTGTAGGCGAGCAGTACTTC,CASSLALVGEQYF
TRBV18,once,TRBD2,TRBJ2-3,TGTGCCAGCTCACCATTTAGCGGGGGGGCCCTTGGCACAGATACGCAGTATTTT,CASSPFSGGALGTDTQYF
TRBV4-3,-,-,TRBJ1-2,TGCGCCAGCAGCCAAGGTCCCGGGGAGATCTATGGCTACACCTTC,CASSQGPGEIYGYTF
TRBV6-6,-,-,TRBJ2-7,TGTGCCAGCAGTTACTTAAGTAACGAGCAGTACTTC,CASSYLSNEQYF
TRBV6-1,-,-,TRBJ1-2,TGTGCCAGCAGTCCCCCTAAGCAATATGGCTACACCTTC,CASSPPKQYGYTF
TRBV7-6,few,-,TRBJ1-1,TGTGCCAGCAGCTCTCAGTCCAGCACTGAAGCTTTCTTT,CASSSQSSTEAFF
TRBV6-4,-,-,TRBJ1-2,TGTGCCAGCAGTGACTCAGGAGGATATGGCTACACCTTC,CASSDSGGYGYTF
TRBV4-1,-,-,TRBJ1-2,TGCGCCAGCAGCCAAGAAAGGTTTGGGGACGGCTACACCTTC,CASSQERFGDGYTF
TRBV4-1,-,TRBD2,TRBJ2-1,TGCGCCAGCAGCCAAGATCTAGTAACTAGCGCCTACAATGAGCAGTTCTTC,CASSQDLVTSAYNEQFF
TRBV5-5,-,-,TRBJ1-5,TGTGCCAGCAGCCTTGCTATAGGGCCCCAGCATTTT,CASSLAIGPQHF
TRBV29-1,-,-,TRBJ2-1,TGCAGCGTTATTAGCCGGGTACCCCTCAATGAGCAGTTCTTC,CSVISRVPLNEQFF
TRBV4-1,-,TRBD1,TRBJ2-7,TGCGCCAGCAGCCAACGCCCCTCGGGACAGGGTACGATGGAGCAGTACTTC,CASSQRPSGQGTMEQYF
TRBV10-2,many,-,TRBJ2-7,TGCGCCAGCAGTGACCCCGGCGGGGGCCTCTCCTACGAGCAGTACTTC,CASSDPGGGLSYEQYF
TRBV6-4,-,-,TRBJ2-4,TGTGCCAGCAGCCTCACCCGGGACGAAAACATTCAGTACTTC,CASSLTRDENIQYF
TRBV4-3,once,-,TRBJ1-2,TGCGCCAGCAGCCAAGAAGAGGGTTTGGTTGGTGGCTACACCTTC,CASSQEEGLVGGYTF
TRBV7-9,many,-,TRBJ1-1,TGTGCCAGCAGCACCAGTGAGAGGGCTAACACTGAAGCTTTCTTT,CASSTSERANTEAFF
TRBV6-5,-,-,TRBJ1-2,TGTGCCAGCACCCCGGGGGGGGTCTATGGCTACACCTTC,CASTPGGVYGYTF
TRBV5-6,-,-,TRBJ2-1,TGTGCCAGCAGCTCCCGGACAGAGCAGTTCTTC,CASSSRTEQFF
TRBV7-2,-,-,TRBJ2-2,TGTGCCAGCAGCTACGGGTGGTCGCAGAACACCGGGGAGCTGTTTTTT,CASSYGWSQNTGELFF
TRBV6-5,-,-,TRBJ2-3,TGTGCCAGCATAGCTTTCACAGATACGCAGTATTTT,CASIAFTDTQYF
TRBV5-5,-,-,TRBJ1-1,TGTGCCAGCACCCCCGGGCTTCCCACAAATTTGAACACTGAAGCTTTCTTT,CASTPGLPTNLNTEAFF
TRBV4-1,-,TRBD2,TRBJ2-2,TGCGCCAGCAGCCAGGTGATAGCGGGAGCGAACACCGGGGAGCTGTTTTTT,CASSQVIAGANTGELFF
TRBV7-2,-,-,TRBJ2-7,TGTGCCAGCAGCTTCGATGTTCGTGGCGAGCAGTACTTC,CASSFDVRGEQYF
TRBV4-1,few,-,TRBJ1-2,TGCGCCAGCAGCCAAGTCCGTAGGGTCGCAGGGGACACCTTCGGCTACACCTTC,CASSQVRRVAGDTFGYTF